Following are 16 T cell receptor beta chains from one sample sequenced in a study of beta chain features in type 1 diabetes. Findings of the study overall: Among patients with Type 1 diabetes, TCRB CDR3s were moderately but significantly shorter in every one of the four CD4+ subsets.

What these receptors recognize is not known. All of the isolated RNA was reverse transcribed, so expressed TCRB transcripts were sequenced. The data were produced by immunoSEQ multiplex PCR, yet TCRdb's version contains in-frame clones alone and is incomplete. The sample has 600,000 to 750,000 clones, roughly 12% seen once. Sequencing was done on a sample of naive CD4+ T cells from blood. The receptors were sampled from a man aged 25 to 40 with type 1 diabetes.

In DNA, the CDR3 is TGCAGCGTTATTGGGACAGCTAACTATGGCTACACCTTC. This codes for CSVIGTANYGYTF. The chain couples TRBV29-1 to TRBJ1-2; 7 bases align to TRBD1. The CDR3 loop spans 13 amino acids. The V and J ends lost 5 bases and 0 bases, in that order; junction bases with no gene match: 3. The germline V gene encodes CDR1 SQVTM and CDR2 ANQGSEA.

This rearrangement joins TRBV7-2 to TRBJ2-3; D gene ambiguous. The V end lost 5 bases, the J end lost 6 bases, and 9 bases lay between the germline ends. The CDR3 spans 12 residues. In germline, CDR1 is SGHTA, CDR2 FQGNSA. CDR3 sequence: CASSLLQDTQYF. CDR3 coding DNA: TGTGCCAGCAGCCTCCTACAGGATACGCAGTATTTT.

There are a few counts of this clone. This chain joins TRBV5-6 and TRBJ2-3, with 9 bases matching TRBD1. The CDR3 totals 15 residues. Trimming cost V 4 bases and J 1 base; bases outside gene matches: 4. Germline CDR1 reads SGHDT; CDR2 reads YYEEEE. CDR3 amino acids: CASSRQGGGTDTQYF. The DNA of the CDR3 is TGTGCCAGCAGCCGACAGGGGGGCGGCACAGATACGCAGTATTTT. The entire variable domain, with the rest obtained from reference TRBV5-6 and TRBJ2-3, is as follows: DAGVTQSPTHLIKTRGQQVTLRCSPKSGHDTVSWYQQALGQGPQFIFQYYEEEERQRGNFPDRFSGHQFPNYSSELNVNALLLGDSALYLCASSRQGGGTDTQYFGPGTRLTVL.

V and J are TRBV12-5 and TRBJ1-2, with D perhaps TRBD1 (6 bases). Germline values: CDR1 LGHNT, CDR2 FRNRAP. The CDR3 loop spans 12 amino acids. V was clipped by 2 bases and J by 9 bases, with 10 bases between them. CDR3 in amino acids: CASGLITGSYTF. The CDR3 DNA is TGTGCTAGTGGTTTGATCACAGGGAGCTACACCTTC.

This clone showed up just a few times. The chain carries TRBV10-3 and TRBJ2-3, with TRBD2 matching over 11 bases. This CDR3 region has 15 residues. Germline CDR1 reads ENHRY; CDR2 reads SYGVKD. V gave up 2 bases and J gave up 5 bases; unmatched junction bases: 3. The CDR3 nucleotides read TGTGCCATCAGTGAGGGACTAGCGGGCGGAGATACGCAGTATTTT. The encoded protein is CAISEGLAGGDTQYF.

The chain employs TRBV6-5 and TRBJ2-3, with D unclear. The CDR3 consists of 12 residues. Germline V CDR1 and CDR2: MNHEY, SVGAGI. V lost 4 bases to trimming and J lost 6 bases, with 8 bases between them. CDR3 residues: CASSSPSDTQYF. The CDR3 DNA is TGTGCCAGCAGTTCTCCTTCCGATACGCAGTATTTT.

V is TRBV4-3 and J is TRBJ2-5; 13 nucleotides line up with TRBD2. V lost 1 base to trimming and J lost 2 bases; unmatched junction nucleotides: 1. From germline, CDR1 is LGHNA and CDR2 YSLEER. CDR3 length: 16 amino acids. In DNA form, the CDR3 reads TGCGCCAGCAGCCAAGGGGGACTAGCGGGACAAGAGACCCAGTACTTC. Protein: CASSQGGLAGQETQYF.

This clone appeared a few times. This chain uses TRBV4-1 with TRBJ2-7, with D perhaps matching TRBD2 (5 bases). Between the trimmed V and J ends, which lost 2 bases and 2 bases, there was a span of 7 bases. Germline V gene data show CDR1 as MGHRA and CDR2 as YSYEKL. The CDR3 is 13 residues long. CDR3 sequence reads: CASSQNGAYEQYF. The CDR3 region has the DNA TGCGCCAGCAGCCAAAACGGGGCCTACGAGCAGTACTTC.

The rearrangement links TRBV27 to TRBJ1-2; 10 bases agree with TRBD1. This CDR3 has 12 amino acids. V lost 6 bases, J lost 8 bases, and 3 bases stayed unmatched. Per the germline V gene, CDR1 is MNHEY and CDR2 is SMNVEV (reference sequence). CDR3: CASRGQGPGYTF. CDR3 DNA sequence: TGTGCCAGCAGGGGACAGGGGCCAGGCTACACCTTC.

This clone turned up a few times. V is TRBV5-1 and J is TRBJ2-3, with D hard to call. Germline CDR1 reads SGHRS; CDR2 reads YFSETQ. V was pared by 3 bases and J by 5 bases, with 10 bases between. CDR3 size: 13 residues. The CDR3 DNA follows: TGCGCCAGCAGCTCCAGATTCCTAGATACGCAGTATTTT. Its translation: CASSSRFLDTQYF.

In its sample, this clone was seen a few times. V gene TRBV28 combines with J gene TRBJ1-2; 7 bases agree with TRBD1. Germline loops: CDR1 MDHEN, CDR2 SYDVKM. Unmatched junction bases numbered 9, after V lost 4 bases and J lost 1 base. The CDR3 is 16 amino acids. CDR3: CASSSTGTVNNYGYTF. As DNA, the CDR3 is TGTGCCAGCAGTTCGACCGGGACAGTCAATAACTATGGCTACACCTTC.

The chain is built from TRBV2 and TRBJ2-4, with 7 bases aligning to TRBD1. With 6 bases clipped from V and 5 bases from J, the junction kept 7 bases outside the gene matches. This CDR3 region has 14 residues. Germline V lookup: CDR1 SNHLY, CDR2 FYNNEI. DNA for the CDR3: TGTGCCAGCAGCCCCGAGCAGGGGGAAAACATTCAGTACTTC. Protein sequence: CASSPEQGENIQYF.

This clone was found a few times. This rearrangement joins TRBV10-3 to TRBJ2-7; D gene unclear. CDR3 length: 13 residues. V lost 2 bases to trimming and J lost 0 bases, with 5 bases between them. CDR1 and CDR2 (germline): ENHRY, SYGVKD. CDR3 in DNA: TGTGCCATCAGTGAGACGACCTCCTACGAGCAGTACTTC. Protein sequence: CAISETTSYEQYF.

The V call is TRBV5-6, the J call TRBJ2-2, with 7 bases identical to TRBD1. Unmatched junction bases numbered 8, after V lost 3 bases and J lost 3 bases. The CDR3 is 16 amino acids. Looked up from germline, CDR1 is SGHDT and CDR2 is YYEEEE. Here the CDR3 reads CASSSTGQGDTGELFF. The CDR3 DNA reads TGTGCCAGCAGCTCCACCGGGCAGGGGGACACCGGGGAGCTGTTTTTT.

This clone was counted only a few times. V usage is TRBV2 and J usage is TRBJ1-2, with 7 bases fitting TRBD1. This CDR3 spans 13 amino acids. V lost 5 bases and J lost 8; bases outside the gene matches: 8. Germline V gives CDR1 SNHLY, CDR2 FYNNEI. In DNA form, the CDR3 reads TGTGCCAGCAGTCCCGACAGGGAAGGGGGCTACACCTTC. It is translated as CASSPDREGGYTF.

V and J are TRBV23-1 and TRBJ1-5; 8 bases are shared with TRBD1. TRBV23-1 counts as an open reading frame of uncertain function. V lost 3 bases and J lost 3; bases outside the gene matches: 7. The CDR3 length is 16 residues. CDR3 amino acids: CASSHPDRGPNQPQHF. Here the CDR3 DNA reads TGCGCCAGCAGTCACCCTGACAGGGGCCCCAATCAGCCCCAGCATTTT.